This TCR beta chain was captured by sequencing in a study of early T cells in non-severe SARS-CoV-2 infection. Germline lookup yields CDR1 MDHEN and CDR2 SYDVKM. The CDR3 extends over 19 amino acids. V dropped 9 bases and J dropped 3 bases, with 30 bases sitting between them. This clonotype was detected ten times or more. Each CDR3 protein gets one entry after TCRdb re-called the 5' RACE reads with MiXCR. The sample gives 50,000 to 65,000 distinct CDR3 sequences, around 13% of which show up once; 4% to 5% is in the top ten. This sequence joins TRBV28 and TRBJ1-5; D remains ambiguous. Sequenced input: whole blood. This clonotype originated in an adult who was a healthcare worker with PCR-confirmed SARS-CoV-2 infection or an uninfected control (not recorded which). CDR3 region: CARPKLGNLPRAFNQPQHF. The CDR3 nucleotides read TGTGCCAGGCCCAAGTTGGGGAACCTTCCTAGAGCCTTCAATCAGCCCCAGCATTTT. Full variable domain (rest looked up from reference TRBV28 and TRBJ1-5): DVKVTQSSRYLVKRTGEKVFLECVQDMDHENMFWYRQDPGLGLRLIYFSYDVKMKEKGDIPEGYSVSREKKERFSLILESASTNQTSMYLCARPKLGNLPRAFNQPQHFGDGTRLSIL.